This T cell receptor (beta chain) was observed in a study of neoadjuvant anti-PD-1 for oral cavity cancer. Study-wide context: Around day 43, patients without progression received a fourth nivolumab dose before surgery. General observations from the study: Post-treatment tumors with larger preexisting clones showed more shrinkage.

Time point in this sample: after neoadjuvant nivolumab, at surgical resection. Libraries were prepared by immunoSEQ multiplex PCR; TCRdb keeps only in-frame clonotypes and omits some of them. The data contain about 37,000 clones, around 40% of them singletons. Comments on this clone: The target antigen is unknown.

The germline V gene has CDR1 SSHAT and CDR2 FNYEAQ (reference sequence). V dropped 3 bases and J dropped 1 base, with 7 bases sitting between them. This CDR3 has 13 amino acids. The chain carries TRBV7-7 and TRBJ2-7; no firm D call. This specimen consisted of tumor tissue, obtained after nivolumab (anti-PD-1) treatment. The receptor comes from a person aged 40 to 85 with oral cavity squamous cell carcinoma. The chain's CDR3 is CASSLAGSYEQYF. The CDR3 bases are TGTGCCAGCAGCTTGGCAGGTTCCTACGAGCAGTACTTC. The variable domain in full, with the rest retrieved from reference TRBV7-7 and TRBJ2-7, is GAGVSQSPRYKVTKRGQDVTLRCDPISSHATLYWYQQALGQGPEFLTYFNYEAQPDKSGLPSDRFSAERPEGSISTLTIQRTEQRDSAMYRCASSLAGSYEQYFGPGTRLTVT.